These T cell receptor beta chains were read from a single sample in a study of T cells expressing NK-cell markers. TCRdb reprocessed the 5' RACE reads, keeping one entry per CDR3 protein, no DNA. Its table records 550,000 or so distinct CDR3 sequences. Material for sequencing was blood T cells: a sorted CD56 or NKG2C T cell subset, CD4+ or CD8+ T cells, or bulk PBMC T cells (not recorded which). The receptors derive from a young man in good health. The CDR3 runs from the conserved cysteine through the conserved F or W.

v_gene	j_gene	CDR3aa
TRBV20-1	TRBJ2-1	CSARDRVPNEQFF
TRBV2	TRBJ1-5	CASSRPKTGNNQPQHF
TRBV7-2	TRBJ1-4	CASSLAPGQGGEKLFF
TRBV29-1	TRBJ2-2	CSAQRTANTGELFF
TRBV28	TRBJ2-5	CASSLGNQETQYF
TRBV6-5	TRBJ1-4	CASSYLGGTNEKLFF
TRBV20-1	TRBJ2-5	CSAREVSLAGQETQYF
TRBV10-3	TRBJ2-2	CAISESGLASAGELFF
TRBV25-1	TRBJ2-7	CASSVATGVPYEQYF
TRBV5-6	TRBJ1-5	CASSSMDRINQPQHF
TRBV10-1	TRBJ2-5	CASSESARRETQYF
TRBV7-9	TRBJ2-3	CASRRAATDTQYF
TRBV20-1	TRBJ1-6	CSARRTVPNSPLHF
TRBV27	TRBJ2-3	CASSLRPGISTDTQYF
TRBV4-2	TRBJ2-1	CASSQGATTSYNEQFF
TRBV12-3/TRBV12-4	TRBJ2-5	CASSLYNQETQYF
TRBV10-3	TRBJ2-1	CAIGRTSRDNEQFF
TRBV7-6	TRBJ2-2	CASIPTGTSGGELFF
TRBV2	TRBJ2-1	CASSDLTGVSNEQFF
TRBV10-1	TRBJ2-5	CASSRDRGVFETQYF
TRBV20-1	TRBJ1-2	CSARDPLTGDYGYTF
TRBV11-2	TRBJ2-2	CASSPGGPGGELFF
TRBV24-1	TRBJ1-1	CATSDKIQTGSNTEAFF
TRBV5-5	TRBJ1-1	CASSEGTGTGVGTEAFF
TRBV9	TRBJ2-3	CASSVDRGDTQYF
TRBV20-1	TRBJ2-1	CSARTGGAGRQFF
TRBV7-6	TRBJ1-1	CASSLDNSQGTEAFF
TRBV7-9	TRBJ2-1	CASSLSLETGEQFF
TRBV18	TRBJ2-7	CASSPQGDYEQYF